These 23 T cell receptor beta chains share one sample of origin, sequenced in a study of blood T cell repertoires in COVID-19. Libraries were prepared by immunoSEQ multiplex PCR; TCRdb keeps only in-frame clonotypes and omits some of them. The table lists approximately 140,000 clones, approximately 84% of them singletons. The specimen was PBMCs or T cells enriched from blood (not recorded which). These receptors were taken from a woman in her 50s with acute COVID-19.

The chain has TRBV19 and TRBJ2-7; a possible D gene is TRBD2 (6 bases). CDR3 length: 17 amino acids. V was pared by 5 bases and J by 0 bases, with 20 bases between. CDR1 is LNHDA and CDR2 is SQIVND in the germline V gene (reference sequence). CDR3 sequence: CASSSLGSGVLSYEQYF. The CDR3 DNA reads TGTGCCAGTAGTTCCCTGGGTAGCGGAGTGCTCTCCTACGAGCAGTACTTC. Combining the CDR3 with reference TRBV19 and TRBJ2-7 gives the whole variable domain DGGITQSPKYLFRKEGQNVTLSCEQNLNHDAMYWYRQDPGQGLRLIYYSQIVNDFQKGDIAEGYSVSREKKESFPLTVTSAQKNPTAFYLCASSSLGSGVLSYEQYFGPGTRLTVT.

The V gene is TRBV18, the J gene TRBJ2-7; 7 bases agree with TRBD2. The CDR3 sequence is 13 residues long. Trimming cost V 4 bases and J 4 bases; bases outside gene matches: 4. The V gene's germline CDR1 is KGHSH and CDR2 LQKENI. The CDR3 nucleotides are TGTGCCAGCTCACGGGGGGGAATATACGAGCAGTACTTC. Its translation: CASSRGGIYEQYF.

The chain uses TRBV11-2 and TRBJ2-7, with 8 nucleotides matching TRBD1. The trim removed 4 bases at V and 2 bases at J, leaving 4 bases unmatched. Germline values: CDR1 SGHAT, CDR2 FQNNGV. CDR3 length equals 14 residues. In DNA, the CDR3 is TGTGCCAGCAGCTATGGGACAGGAGCCTACGAGCAGTACTTC. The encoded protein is CASSYGTGAYEQYF.

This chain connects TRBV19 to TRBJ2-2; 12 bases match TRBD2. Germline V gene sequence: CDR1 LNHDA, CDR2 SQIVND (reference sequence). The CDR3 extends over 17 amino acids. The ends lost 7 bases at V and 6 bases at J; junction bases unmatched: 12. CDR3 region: CASTPSSGRASPGELFF. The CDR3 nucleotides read TGTGCCAGTACCCCCTCTAGCGGGAGGGCCTCTCCCGGGGAGCTGTTTTTT.

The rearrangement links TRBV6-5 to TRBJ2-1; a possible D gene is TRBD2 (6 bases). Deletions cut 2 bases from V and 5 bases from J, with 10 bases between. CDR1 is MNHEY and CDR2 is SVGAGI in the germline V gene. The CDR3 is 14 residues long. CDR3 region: CASSYGGTHNEQFF. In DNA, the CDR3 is TGTGCCAGCAGTTACGGCGGGACTCACAATGAGCAGTTCTTC.

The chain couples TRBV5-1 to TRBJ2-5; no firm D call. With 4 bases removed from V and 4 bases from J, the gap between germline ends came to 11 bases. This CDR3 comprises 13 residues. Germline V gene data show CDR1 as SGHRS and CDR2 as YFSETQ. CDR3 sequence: CASSVTSRETQYF. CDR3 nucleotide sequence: TGCGCCAGCAGCGTGACAAGCAGAGAGACCCAGTACTTC.

CDR3 coding DNA: TGTGCCAGCAGCCATTATGGCACTAGCAGTACCTTTCGCTACAATGAGCAGTTCTTC. Amino acid sequence: CASSHYGTSSTFRYNEQFF. The V and J genes are TRBV7-9 and TRBJ2-1; possible D gene TRBD2, 6 bases. The CDR3 runs 19 residues. From germline, CDR1 is SEHNR and CDR2 FQNEAQ (reference sequence). V gave up 5 bases and J gave up 3 bases, with 26 bases separating them.

As DNA, the CDR3 is TGTGCCAGCAGTGAAGTATCTCCTGGCAGGCCCAATGAAAAACTGTTTTTT. It yields the protein CASSEVSPGRPNEKLFF. The chain couples TRBV6-1 to TRBJ1-4; D is unresolved. The CDR3 length is 17 residues. Germline-derived CDR1 and CDR2 are MNHNS and SASEGT. V was trimmed by 1 base and J by 5 bases, leaving 17 bases between them.

CDR3 amino acids: CASSLSTGGTEQFF. The CDR3 coding sequence is TGTGCCAGCAGCTTATCTACGGGAGGGACTGAGCAGTTCTTC. V gene TRBV7-3 combines with J gene TRBJ2-1; 8 nucleotides line up with TRBD2. The CDR3 length is 14 residues. Germline V gene lookup returns CDR1 SGHTA and CDR2 FQGTGA. V lost 2 bases and J lost 9; bases outside the gene matches: 6.

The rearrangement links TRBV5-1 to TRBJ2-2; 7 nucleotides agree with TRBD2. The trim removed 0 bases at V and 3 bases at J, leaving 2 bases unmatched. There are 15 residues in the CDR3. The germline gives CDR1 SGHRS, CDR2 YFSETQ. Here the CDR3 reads CASSLVAGYTGELFF. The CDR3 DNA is TGCGCCAGCAGCTTGGTAGCGGGTTACACCGGGGAGCTGTTTTTT.

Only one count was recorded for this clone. The CDR3 region is CAWSQGQGQRHEQYF. CDR3 sequence (DNA): TGTGCCTGGAGCCAGGGACAGGGGCAACGGCACGAGCAGTACTTC. The gene calls are TRBV30 and TRBJ2-7, with 10 nucleotides matching TRBD1. Germline V lookup: CDR1 GTSNPN, CDR2 SVGIG (reference sequence). The CDR3 covers 15 residues. Unmatched junction bases numbered 10, after V lost 3 bases and J lost 5 bases.

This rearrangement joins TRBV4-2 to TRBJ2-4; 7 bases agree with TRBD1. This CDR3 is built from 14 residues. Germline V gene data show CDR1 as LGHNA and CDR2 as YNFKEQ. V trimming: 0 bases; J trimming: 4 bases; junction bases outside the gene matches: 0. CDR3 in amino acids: CASSQEDRKNIQYF. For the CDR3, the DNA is TGTGCCAGCAGCCAAGAGGACAGGAAAAACATTCAGTACTTC.

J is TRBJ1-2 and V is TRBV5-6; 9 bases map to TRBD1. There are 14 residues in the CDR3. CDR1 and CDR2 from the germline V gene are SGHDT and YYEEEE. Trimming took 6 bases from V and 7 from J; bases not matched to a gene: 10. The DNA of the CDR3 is TGTGCCAGCATCCTTAACAGGGGGCTGGGTGGCTACACCTTC. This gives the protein CASILNRGLGGYTF.

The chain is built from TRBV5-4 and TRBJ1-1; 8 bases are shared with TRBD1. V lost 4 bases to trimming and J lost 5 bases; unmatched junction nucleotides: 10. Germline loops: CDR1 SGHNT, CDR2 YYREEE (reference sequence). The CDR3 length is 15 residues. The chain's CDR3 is CASSEKTGGWTEAFF. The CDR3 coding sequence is TGTGCCAGCAGCGAGAAAACAGGGGGGTGGACTGAAGCTTTCTTT.

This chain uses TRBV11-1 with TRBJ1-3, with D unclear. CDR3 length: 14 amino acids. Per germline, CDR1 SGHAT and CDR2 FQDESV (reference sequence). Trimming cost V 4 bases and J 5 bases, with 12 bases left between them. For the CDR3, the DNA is TGTGCCAGCAGCTCGTACCGGGATCGAAACACCATATATTTT. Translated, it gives CASSSYRDRNTIYF.

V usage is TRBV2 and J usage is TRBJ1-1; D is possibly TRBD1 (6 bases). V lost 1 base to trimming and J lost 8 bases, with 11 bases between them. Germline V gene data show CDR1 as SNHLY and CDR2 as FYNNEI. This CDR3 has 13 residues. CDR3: CASSEDRVGEAFF. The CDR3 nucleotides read TGTGCCAGCAGTGAAGACAGGGTGGGGGAAGCTTTCTTT.

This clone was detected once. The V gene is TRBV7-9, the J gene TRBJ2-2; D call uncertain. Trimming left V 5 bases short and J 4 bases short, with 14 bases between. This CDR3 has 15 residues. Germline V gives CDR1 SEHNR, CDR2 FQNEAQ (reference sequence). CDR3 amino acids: CASSPSSGVTGELFF. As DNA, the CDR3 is TGTGCCAGCAGCCCAAGCTCCGGAGTCACCGGGGAGCTGTTTTTT.

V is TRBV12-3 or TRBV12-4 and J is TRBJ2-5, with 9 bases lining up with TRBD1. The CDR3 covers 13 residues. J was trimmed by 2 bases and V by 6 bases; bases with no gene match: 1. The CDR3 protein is CASRGTGQETQYF. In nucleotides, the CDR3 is TGTGCCAGCAGAGGGACAGGGCAAGAGACCCAGTACTTC.

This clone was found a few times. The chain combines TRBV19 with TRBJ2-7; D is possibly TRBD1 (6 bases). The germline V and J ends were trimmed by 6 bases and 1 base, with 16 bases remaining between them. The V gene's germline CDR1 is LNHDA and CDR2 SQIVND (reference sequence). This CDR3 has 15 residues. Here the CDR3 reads CASRGTGIGSYEQYF. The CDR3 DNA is TGTGCCAGTAGGGGAACAGGGATCGGATCCTACGAGCAGTACTTC.

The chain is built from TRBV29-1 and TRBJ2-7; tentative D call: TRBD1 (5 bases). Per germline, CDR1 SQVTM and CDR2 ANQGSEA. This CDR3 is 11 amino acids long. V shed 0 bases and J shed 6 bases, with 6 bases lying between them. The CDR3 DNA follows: TGCAGCGTTGAAGATGGGGCCGAGCAGTACTTC. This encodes CSVEDGAEQYF.

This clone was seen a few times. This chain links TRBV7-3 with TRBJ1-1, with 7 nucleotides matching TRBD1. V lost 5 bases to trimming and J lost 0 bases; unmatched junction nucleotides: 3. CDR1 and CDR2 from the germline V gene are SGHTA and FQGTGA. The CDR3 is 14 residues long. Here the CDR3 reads CASSMGQMNTEAFF. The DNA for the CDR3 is TGTGCCAGCAGCATGGGACAGATGAACACTGAAGCTTTCTTT.

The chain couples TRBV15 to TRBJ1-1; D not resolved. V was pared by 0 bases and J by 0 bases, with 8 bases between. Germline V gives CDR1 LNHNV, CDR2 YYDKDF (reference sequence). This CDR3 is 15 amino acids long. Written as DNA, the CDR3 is TGTGCCACCAGCAGAGATCCAGTCATGAACACTGAAGCTTTCTTT. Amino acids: CATSRDPVMNTEAFF.

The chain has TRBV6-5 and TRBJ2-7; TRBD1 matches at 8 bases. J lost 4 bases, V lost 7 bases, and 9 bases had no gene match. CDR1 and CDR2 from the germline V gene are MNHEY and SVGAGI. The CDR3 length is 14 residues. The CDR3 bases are TGTGCCAGCATCGATCGACAGGGGATATACGAGCAGTACTTC. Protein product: CASIDRQGIYEQYF.